This entry lists 17 T cell receptor beta chains sequenced from one sample in a study of blood T cell repertoires in COVID-19. The data were produced by immunoSEQ multiplex PCR, yet TCRdb's version contains in-frame clones alone and is incomplete. The sample lists some 99,000 clones; around four fifths were seen once. Sequenced: peripheral blood. All receptors come from a woman aged 60-75 years with acute or convalescent COVID-19.

The rearrangement uses TRBV28 and TRBJ2-3; possible D gene TRBD1, 6 bases. Germline V lookup: CDR1 MDHEN, CDR2 SYDVKM. The V and J ends lost 7 bases and 1 base respectively, with 9 bases between them. The CDR3 loop spans 13 amino acids. The CDR3 loop reads CASTKGGTDTQYF. CDR3 bases: TGTGCCAGCACCAAGGGGGGCACAGATACGCAGTATTTT.

The chain couples TRBV7-2 to TRBJ2-1; TRBD1 is a possible D gene (5 bases). Germline V lookup: CDR1 SGHTA, CDR2 FQGNSA. This CDR3 spans 11 amino acids. Trimming removed 4 bases from V and 10 bases from J, with 8 bases in between. DNA for the CDR3: TGTGCCAGCAGCTGGGGCTGGGAGCAGTTCTTC. It is translated as CASSWGWEQFF.

The chain joins TRBV4-3 to TRBJ1-2; D remains ambiguous. CDR3 length: 18 amino acids. The germline CDR1 and CDR2 sequences are LGHNA and YSLEER. V was shortened by 1 base and J by 4 bases, with 22 bases between the two germline ends. The CDR3 sequence: CASSQARPARGDIYGYTF. The CDR3 bases are TGCGCCAGCAGCCAAGCCCGTCCTGCCCGGGGTGACATCTATGGCTACACCTTC.

Of note for this clone: One end of the junction is discordant with germline, which a read error may explain. CDR3 loop: CASSEARKLGHPPF. CDR3 bases: TGTGCCAGCAGTGAAGCTAGGAAGTTGGGACACCCTCCCTTC. V and J are TRBV2 and TRBJ1-2; tentative D call: TRBD1 (6 bases). Germline V gene lookup returns CDR1 SNHLY and CDR2 FYNNEI. CDR3 size: 14 residues.

This clone has a single count. J is TRBJ2-2 and V is TRBV11-2; TRBD1 agrees at 9 bases. CDR3 size: 15 residues. Germline V gives CDR1 SGHAT, CDR2 FQNNGV. V lost 5 bases, J lost 9 bases, and 10 bases stayed unmatched. The CDR3 here is CASSTRTGAGRELFF. The CDR3 region has the DNA TGTGCCAGCAGCACTAGGACAGGGGCGGGGAGGGAGCTGTTTTTT. Using reference TRBV11-2 and TRBJ2-2 for the parts outside the CDR3, the full variable domain is EAGVAQSPRYKIIEKRQSVAFWCNPISGHATLYWYQQILGQGPKLLIQFQNNGVVDDSQLPKDRFSAERLKGVDSTLKIQPAKLEDSAVYLCASSTRTGAGRELFFGEGSRLTVL.

The rearrangement uses TRBV28 and TRBJ2-7; D possibly corresponds to TRBD1 (5 bases). Per the germline V gene, CDR1 is MDHEN and CDR2 is SYDVKM. This CDR3 spans 11 amino acids. Trimming removed 6 bases at V and 2 bases at J, with 5 bases between. In DNA form, the CDR3 reads TGTGCCAGCAGGGGGCCCTACGAGCAGTACTTC. Its protein product is CASRGPYEQYF.

This clone appeared once. V gene TRBV7-9 combines with J gene TRBJ1-2; the D is unclear. The V and J ends lost 2 bases and 4 bases respectively, with 8 bases between them. The length of the CDR3 is 13 residues. Germline assignment: CDR1 SEHNR and CDR2 FQNEAQ (reference sequence). Here the CDR3 DNA reads TGTGCCAGCAGCTTACGGGAGGGCTATGGCTACACCTTC. Its translation: CASSLREGYGYTF.

The chain uses TRBV29-1 and TRBJ1-2, with TRBD1 identical over 7 bases. CDR3 length: 13 amino acids. CDR1 and CDR2 from the germline V gene are SQVTM and ANQGSEA. The V and J ends lost 4 bases and 0 bases, in that order; junction bases with no gene match: 2. Here the CDR3 reads CSVGQGANYGYTF. In DNA form, the CDR3 reads TGCAGCGTTGGCCAGGGGGCTAACTATGGCTACACCTTC.

The genes are TRBV5-1 and TRBJ2-2; 10 nucleotides match TRBD1. After removal of 0 bases from V and 6 bases from J, the junction contained 8 bases not matched to a gene. This CDR3 is 17 amino acids long. Germline CDR1 is SGHRS and CDR2 is YFSETQ. The CDR3 spells CASSLAGTGDFAGELFF. CDR3 DNA: TGCGCCAGCAGCTTGGCCGGGACAGGGGATTTTGCCGGGGAGCTGTTTTTT.

There are many counts of this clone. This chain joins TRBV28 and TRBJ2-5; 11 bases fit TRBD2. Germline V gene sequence: CDR1 MDHEN, CDR2 SYDVKM. The CDR3 length is 16 residues. Trimming took 10 bases from V and 2 from J; bases not matched to a gene: 12. For the CDR3, the DNA is TGTGCCACCTTACCGACTAGCGGGAAGGGGCAAGAGACCCAGTACTTC. Translating it yields CATLPTSGKGQETQYF. The full variable domain, its missing parts supplied by reference TRBV28 and TRBJ2-5, is DVKVTQSSRYLVKRTGEKVFLECVQDMDHENMFWYRQDPGLGLRLIYFSYDVKMKEKGDIPEGYSVSREKKERFSLILESASTNQTSMYLCATLPTSGKGQETQYFGPGTRLLVL.

The chain recombines TRBV6-5 with TRBJ1-4, with D perhaps matching TRBD1 (6 bases). V dropped 1 base and J dropped 5 bases, with 8 bases sitting between them. Per germline, CDR1 MNHEY and CDR2 SVGAGI. The CDR3 loop spans 14 amino acids. The CDR3 is CASSYWQGNEKLFF. DNA for the CDR3: TGTGCCAGCAGTTACTGGCAGGGGAATGAAAAACTGTTTTTT.

V usage is TRBV29-1 and J usage is TRBJ2-1; no reliable D call. Germline loops: CDR1 SQVTM, CDR2 ANQGSEA. V gave up 6 bases and J gave up 7 bases, with 13 bases separating them. The CDR3 length is 12 residues. CDR3 DNA sequence: TGCAGCGTGCCCCCGGCTAGGAATGAGCAGTTCTTC. This translates into CSVPPARNEQFF.

V is TRBV2 and J is TRBJ1-5; maybe TRBD1 (6 bases). V was shortened by 0 bases and J by 7 bases, with 19 bases between the two germline ends. This CDR3 spans 17 amino acids. Germline loops: CDR1 SNHLY, CDR2 FYNNEI. DNA of the CDR3: TGTGCCAGCAGTGAAGCGCGGTGGGGGGGGGCCGAGCAGCCCCAGCATTTT. It translates to CASSEARWGGAEQPQHF. Complete variable domain (other parts from reference TRBV2 and TRBJ1-5): EPEVTQTPSHQVTQMGQEVILRCVPISNHLYFYWYRQILGQKVEFLVSFYNNEISEKSEIFDDQFSVERPDGSNFTLKIRSTKLEDSAMYFCASSEARWGGAEQPQHFGDGTRLSIL.

The chain joins TRBV10-3 to TRBJ1-5, with D perhaps matching TRBD1 (5 bases). Germline lookup yields CDR1 ENHRY and CDR2 SYGVKD. Trimming cost V 7 bases and J 4 bases, with 11 bases left between them. The CDR3 runs 13 residues. CDR3: CAITAGINQPQHF. DNA of the CDR3: TGTGCCATCACTGCAGGGATAAATCAGCCCCAGCATTTT.

The rearrangement links TRBV16 to TRBJ2-7; 7 bases match TRBD1. CDR3 length: 13 amino acids. The ends lost 4 bases at V and 5 bases at J; junction bases unmatched: 5. Germline loops: CDR1 KGHSY, CDR2 FQNENV. The CDR3 spells CASSRTTGDEQYF. CDR3 in DNA: TGTGCCAGCAGCCGGACCACAGGGGACGAGCAGTACTTC.

The chain joins TRBV7-3 to TRBJ2-1; 9 positions match TRBD2. V lost 5 bases, J lost 0 bases, and 5 bases stayed unmatched. The CDR3 sequence is 16 residues long. Germline V gene data show CDR1 as SGHTA and CDR2 as FQGTGA. For the CDR3, the DNA is TGTGCCAGCAGCCCTATTAGCGGGAGCTCCTACAATGAGCAGTTCTTC. It translates to CASSPISGSSYNEQFF. Looking up the rest from reference TRBV7-3 and TRBJ2-1 gives the full variable domain: GAGVSQTPSNKVTEKGKYVELRCDPISGHTALYWYRQSLGQGPEFLIYFQGTGAADDSGLPNDRFFAVRPEGSVSTLKIQRTERGDSAVYLCASSPISGSSYNEQFFGPGTRLTVL.

The chain's CDR3 is CASSATGDGYTF. As DNA, the CDR3 is TGCGCCAGCAGTGCCACAGGGGATGGCTACACCTTC. J is TRBJ1-2 and V is TRBV10-2; 7 bases match TRBD1. CDR1 is WSHSY, CDR2 SAAADI, per germline. The V gene end was trimmed by 4 bases and the J gene end by 6 bases; junction bases not matched to a gene: 2. The CDR3 has 12 residues.